This T cell receptor beta chain was sequenced during a study of T cells in Graves' hyperthyroidism and ophthalmopathy. The investigators amplified TCR beta CDR3 regions from RNA transcripts. First-round RT-PCR of the TCR CDR3 relied on the HTBI primer set. TCRdb analysed the multiplex PCR reads with MiXCR anew, one entry per CDR3 protein. The sample consists of approximately 600,000 distinct CDR3 sequences, approximately 14% of them appearing once. The study based diagnoses on clinical symptoms, serum thyroxine and TRAb, thyroid ultrasound and orbital computed tomography. The J segment lost 5 bases and the V segment lost 1 base, leaving 8 bases of the junction unmatched. CDR3 size: 16 residues. The V gene's germline CDR1 is LGHNA and CDR2 YSLEER.

The sample was blood. The TCR was taken from a woman in her thirties or forties with Graves' ophthalmopathy. The rearrangement links TRBV4-3 to TRBJ1-5; 7 bases map to TRBD1. The CDR3 DNA sequence: TGCGCCAGCAGCCAAGGGGCGACAGGGAGGGATCAGCCCCAGCATTTT. Its protein is CASSQGATGRDQPQHF.